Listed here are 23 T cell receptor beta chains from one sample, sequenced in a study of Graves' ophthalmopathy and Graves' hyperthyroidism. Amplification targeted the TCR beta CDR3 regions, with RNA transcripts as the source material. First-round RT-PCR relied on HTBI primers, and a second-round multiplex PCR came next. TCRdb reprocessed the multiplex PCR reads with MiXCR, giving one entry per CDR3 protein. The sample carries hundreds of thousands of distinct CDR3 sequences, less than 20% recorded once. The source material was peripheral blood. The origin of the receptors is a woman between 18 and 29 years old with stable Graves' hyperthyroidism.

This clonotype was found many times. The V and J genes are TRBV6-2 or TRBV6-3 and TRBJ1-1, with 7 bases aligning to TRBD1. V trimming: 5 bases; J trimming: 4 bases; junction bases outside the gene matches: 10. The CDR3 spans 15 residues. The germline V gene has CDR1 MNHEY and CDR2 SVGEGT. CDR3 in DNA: TGTGCCAGCAGTCTCTTGACAGGGAAGCGCACTGAAGCTTTCTTT. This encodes CASSLLTGKRTEAFF.

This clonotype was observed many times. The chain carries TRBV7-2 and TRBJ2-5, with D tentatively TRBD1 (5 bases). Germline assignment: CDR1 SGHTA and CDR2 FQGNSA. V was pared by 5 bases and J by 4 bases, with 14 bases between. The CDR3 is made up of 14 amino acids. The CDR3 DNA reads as TGTGCCAGCAGCCCCCCAGGGCTGGGAGAGACCCAGTACTTC. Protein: CASSPPGLGETQYF.

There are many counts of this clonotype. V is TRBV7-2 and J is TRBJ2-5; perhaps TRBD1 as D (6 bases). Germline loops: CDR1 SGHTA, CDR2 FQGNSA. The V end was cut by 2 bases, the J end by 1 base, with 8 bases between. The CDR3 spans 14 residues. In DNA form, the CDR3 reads TGTGCCAGCAGCTTACAGACAGGCCAAGAGACCCAGTACTTC. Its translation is CASSLQTGQETQYF.

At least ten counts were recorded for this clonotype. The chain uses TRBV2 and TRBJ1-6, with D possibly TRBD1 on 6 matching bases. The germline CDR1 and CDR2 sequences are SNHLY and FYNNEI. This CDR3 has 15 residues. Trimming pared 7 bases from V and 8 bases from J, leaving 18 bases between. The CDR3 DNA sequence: TGTGCCAGCATATCGGACAGACCCGAGGATTCACCCCTCCACTTT. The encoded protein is CASISDRPEDSPLHF. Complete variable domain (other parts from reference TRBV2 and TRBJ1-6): EPEVTQTPSHQVTQMGQEVILRCVPISNHLYFYWYRQILGQKVEFLVSFYNNEISEKSEIFDDQFSVERPDGSNFTLKIRSTKLEDSAMYFCASISDRPEDSPLHFGNGTRLTVT.

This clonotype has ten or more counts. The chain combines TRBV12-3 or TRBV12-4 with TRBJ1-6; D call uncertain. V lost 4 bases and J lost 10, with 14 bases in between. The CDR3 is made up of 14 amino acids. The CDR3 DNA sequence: TGTGCCAGCAGTTACCCGGGTCGGTACTCACCCCTCCACTTT. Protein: CASSYPGRYSPLHF.

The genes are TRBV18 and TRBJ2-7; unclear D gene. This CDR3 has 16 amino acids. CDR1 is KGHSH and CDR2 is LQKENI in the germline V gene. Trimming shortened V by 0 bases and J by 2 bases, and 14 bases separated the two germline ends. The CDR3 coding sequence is TGTGCCAGCTCACCACCGTTTCCCAACGCACCCTACGAGCAGTACTTC. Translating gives CASSPPFPNAPYEQYF.

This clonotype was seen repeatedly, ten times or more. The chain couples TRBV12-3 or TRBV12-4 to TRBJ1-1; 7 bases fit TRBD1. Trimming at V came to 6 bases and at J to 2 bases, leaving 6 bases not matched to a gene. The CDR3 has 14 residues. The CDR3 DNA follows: TGTGCCAGCAGGCTGACAGGGATTAACACTGAAGCTTTCTTT. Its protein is CASRLTGINTEAFF.

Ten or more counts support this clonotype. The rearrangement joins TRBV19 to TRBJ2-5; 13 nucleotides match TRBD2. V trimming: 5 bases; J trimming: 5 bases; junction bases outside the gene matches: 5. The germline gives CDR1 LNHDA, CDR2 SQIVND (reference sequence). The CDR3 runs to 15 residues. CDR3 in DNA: TGTGCCAGTAGTCTGGGACTAGCGGGGTGGGAGACCCAGTACTTC. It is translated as CASSLGLAGWETQYF.

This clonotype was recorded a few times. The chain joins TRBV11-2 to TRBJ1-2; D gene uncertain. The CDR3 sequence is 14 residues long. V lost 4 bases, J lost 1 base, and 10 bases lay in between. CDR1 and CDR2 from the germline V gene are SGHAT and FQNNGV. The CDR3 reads CASSSVGSNYGYTF. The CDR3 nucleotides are TGTGCCAGCAGCTCAGTCGGTAGTAACTATGGCTACACCTTC.

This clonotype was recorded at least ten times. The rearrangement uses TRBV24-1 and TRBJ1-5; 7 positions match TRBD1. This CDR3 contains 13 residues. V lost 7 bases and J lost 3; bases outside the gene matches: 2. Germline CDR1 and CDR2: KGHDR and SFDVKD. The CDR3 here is CATRGTVNQPQHF. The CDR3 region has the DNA TGTGCCACCAGAGGGACAGTCAATCAGCCCCAGCATTTT.

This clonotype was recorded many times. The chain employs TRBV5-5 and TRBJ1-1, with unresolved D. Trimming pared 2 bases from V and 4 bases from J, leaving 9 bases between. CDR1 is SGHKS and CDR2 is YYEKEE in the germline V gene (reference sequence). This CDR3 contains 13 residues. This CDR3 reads CASSFKPLTEAFF. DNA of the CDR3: TGTGCCAGCAGCTTCAAACCGCTCACTGAAGCTTTCTTT.

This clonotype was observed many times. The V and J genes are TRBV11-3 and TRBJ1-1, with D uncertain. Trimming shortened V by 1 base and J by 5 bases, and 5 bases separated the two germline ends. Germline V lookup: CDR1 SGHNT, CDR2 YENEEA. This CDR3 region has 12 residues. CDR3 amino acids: CASSLGETEAFF. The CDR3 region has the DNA TGTGCCAGCAGCTTAGGAGAAACTGAAGCTTTCTTT.

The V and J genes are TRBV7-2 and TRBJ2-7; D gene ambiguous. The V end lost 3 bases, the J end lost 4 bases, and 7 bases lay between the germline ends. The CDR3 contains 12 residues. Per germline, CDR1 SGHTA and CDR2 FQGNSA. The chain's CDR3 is CASSLWVYEQYF. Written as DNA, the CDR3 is TGTGCCAGCAGCTTGTGGGTTTACGAGCAGTACTTC. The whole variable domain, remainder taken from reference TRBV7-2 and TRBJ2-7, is GAGVSQSPSNKVTEKGKDVELRCDPISGHTALYWYRQSLGQGLEFLIYFQGNSAPDKSGLPSDRFSAERTGGSVSTLTIQRTQQEDSAVYLCASSLWVYEQYFGPGTRLTVT.

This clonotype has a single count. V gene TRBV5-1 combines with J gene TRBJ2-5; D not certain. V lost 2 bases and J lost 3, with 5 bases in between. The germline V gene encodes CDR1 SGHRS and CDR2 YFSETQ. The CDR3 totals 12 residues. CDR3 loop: CASSFAKETQYF. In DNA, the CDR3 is TGCGCCAGCAGCTTCGCAAAAGAGACCCAGTACTTC.

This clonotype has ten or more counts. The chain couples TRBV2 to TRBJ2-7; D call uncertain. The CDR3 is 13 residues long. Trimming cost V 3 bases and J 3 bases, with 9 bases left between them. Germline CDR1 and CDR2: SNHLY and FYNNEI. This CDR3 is CASSDLRNYEQYF. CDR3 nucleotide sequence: TGTGCCAGCAGTGACTTACGGAACTACGAGCAGTACTTC.

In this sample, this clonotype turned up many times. The CDR3 region is CASSPPESSGNTIYF. The CDR3 bases are TGTGCCAGCAGTCCTCCTGAGAGCTCTGGAAACACCATATATTTT. The V gene is TRBV25-1, the J gene TRBJ1-3; D ambiguous. The CDR3 is 15 amino acids. CDR1 and CDR2 from the germline V gene are MGHDK and SYGVNS. Trimming pared 5 bases from V and 0 bases from J, leaving 11 bases between.

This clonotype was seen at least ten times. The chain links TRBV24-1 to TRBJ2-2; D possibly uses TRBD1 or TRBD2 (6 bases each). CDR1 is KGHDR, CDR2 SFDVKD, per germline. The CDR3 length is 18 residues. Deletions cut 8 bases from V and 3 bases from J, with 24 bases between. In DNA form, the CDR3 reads TGTGCCACCAAGGCGGGACAACCTCTAATCGGGGACACCGGGGAGCTGTTTTTT. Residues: CATKAGQPLIGDTGELFF.

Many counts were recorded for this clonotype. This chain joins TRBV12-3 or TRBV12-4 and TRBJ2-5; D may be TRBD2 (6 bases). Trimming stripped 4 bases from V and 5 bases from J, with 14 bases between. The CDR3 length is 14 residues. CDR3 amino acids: CASSSTRDGETQYF. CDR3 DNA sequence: TGTGCCAGCAGTTCGACTAGGGATGGGGAGACCCAGTACTTC.

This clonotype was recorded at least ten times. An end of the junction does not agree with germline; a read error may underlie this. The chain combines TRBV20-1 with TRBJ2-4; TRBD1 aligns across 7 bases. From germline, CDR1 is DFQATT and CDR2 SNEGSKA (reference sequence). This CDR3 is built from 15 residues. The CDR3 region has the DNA TGCAGTGCGTTGAAAAGGGGGCTGGCCAAAAACATTAAGTGCTTC. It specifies CSALKRGLAKNIKCF.

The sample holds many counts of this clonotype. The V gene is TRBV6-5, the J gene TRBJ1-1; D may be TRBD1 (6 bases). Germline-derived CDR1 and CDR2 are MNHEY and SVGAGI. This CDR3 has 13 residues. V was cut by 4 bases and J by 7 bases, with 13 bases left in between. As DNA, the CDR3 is TGTGCCAGCAGTTTAACAGGGATTGGTGAAGCTTTCTTT. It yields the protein CASSLTGIGEAFF.

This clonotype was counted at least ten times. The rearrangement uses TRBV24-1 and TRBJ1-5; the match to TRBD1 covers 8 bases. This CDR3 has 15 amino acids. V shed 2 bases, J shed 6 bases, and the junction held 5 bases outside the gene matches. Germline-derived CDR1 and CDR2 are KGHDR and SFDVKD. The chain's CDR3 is CATSDSTGVGQPQHF. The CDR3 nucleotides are TGTGCCACCAGTGATTCGACAGGGGTCGGTCAGCCCCAGCATTTT.

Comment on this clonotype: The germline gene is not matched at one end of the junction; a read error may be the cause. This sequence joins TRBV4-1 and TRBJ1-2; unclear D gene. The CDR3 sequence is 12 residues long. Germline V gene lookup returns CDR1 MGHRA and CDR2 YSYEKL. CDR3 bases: TGCGCCAGCAGCCAAGGAGTCTATGGCTACGCCTTC. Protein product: CASSQGVYGYAF.

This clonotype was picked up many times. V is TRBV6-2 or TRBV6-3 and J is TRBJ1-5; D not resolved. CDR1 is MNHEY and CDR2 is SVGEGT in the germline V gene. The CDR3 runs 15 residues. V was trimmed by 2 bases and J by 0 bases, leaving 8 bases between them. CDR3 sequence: CASSYGFYSNQPQHF. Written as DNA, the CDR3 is TGTGCCAGCAGTTACGGTTTTTATAGCAATCAGCCCCAGCATTTT.